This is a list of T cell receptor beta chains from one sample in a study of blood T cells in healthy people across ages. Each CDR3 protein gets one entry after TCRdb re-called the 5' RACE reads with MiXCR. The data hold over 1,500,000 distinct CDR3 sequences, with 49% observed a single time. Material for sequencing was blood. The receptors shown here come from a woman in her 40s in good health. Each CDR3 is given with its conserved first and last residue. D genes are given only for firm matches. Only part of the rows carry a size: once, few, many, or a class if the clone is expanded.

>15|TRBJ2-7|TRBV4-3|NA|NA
TGCGCCAGCAGCCAAGATATGACAGCCGACTACGAGCAGTACTTC
CASSQDMTADYEQYF
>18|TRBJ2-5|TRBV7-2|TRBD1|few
TGTGCCAGCAGCTTAAGCTTCCTATCTTGGGACAGCCAAGAGACCCAGTACTTC
CASSLSFLSWDSQETQYF
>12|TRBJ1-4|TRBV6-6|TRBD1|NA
TGTGCCTCCGGGACAGGGGACGAAAAACTGTTTTTT
CASGTGDEKLFF
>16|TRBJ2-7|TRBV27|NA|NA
TGTGCCAGCAGTCCCTCCCCGGGGCAGAGGACCTACGAGCAGTACTTC
CASSPSPGQRTYEQYF
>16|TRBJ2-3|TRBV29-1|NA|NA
TGCAGCGTTGGGCTACGGAGAGAAGGGAGGTCAGATACGCAGTATTTT
CSVGLRREGRSDTQYF
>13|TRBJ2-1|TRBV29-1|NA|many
TGCAGCGTTGGAACGACTACCGGAACGGAGCAGTTCTTC
CSVGTTTGTEQFF
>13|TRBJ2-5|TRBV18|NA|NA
TGTGCCAGCAGCCCCGGGTCCCGAGAGACCCAGTACTTC
CASSPGSRETQYF
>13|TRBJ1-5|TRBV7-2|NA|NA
TGTGCCAGCACGCGTCAGGATAATCAGCCCCAGCATTTT
CASTRQDNQPQHF
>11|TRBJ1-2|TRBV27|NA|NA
TGTGCCAGCACCTGGGTGTGGGGCTACACCTTC
CASTWVWGYTF
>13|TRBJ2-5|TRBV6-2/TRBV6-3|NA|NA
TGTGCCAGCAGTTATGGCTCCCCAGAGACCCAGTACTTC
CASSYGSPETQYF
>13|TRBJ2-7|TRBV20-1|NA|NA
TGCAGTGCCACAAGTGCGGGGTTACGAGAGCAGTACTTC
CSATSAGLREQYF
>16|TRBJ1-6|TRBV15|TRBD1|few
TGTGCCACCAGCAGAGGGACAGGGTACTATAATTCACCCCTCCACTTT
CATSRGTGYYNSPLHF
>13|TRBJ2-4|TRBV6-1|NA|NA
TGTGCCAGCAGTGAAAGAGTGGGAAACATTCAGTACTTC
CASSERVGNIQYF
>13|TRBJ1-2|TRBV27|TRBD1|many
TGTGCCAGCAGTGACGACAGGGTCTATGGCTACACCTTC
CASSDDRVYGYTF
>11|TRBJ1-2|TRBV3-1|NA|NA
TGTGCCAGCAGCCAAGAGTGTGGCTACACCTTC
CASSQECGYTF
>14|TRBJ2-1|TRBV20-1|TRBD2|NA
TGCAGTGCTACAGATAGCGGGGGATACAATGAGCAGTTCTTC
CSATDSGGYNEQFF
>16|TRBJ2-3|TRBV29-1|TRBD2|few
TGCAGCGTTGAGGGTCTGGGCGGGGGGCCCACAGATACGCAGTATTTT
CSVEGLGGGPTDTQYF
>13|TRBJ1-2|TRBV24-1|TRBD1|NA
TGTGCCACCAGTGACCAGACAGGGGCTGGCTACACCTTC
CATSDQTGAGYTF
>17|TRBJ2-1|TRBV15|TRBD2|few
TGTGCCACCAGCAGAAAACGACTAGCGGGGGCCTACAATGAGCAGTTCTTC
CATSRKRLAGAYNEQFF
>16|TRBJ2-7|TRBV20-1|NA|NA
TGCAGTGCTATTCAAGTCCCCCCGAATACAGACTACGAGCAGTACTTC
CSAIQVPPNTDYEQYF
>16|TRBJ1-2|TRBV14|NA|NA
TGTGCCAGCAGCCAGGGTTCCGGGGGTCGTGACTATGGCTACACCTTC
CASSQGSGGRDYGYTF
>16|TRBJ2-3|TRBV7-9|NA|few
TGTGCCAGCAGCTTAGGTGGGGAACCTAGTGTCGATACGCAGTATTTT
CASSLGGEPSVDTQYF
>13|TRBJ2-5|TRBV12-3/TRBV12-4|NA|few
TGTGCCAGCACTCCGAACCCTCAAGAGACCCAGTACTTC
CASTPNPQETQYF
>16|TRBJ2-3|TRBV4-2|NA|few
TGTGCCAGCAGCCAAGACCGTGTGGTTGTAGCAGATACGCAGTATTTT
CASSQDRVVVADTQYF
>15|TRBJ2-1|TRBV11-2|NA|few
TGTGCCAGCAGCTTCGCGTCCAGGGTCTACAATGAGCAGTTCTTC
CASSFASRVYNEQFF